The 20 T cell receptor beta chains presented below share a single source sample, sequenced in a study of CD8 T cells in ankylosing spondylitis. TCRdb called the 5' RACE reads again in MiXCR, with one record for every CDR3 protein. The sample holds some 40,000 distinct CDR3 sequences, less than 4% seen once. The sample consisted of blood, either unsorted or a sorted T cell fraction (not recorded which). The receptor set was obtained from a male donor with ankylosing spondylitis or in good health (not recorded which).

This clonotype has a count of ten or more. CDR3 protein: CASSVGPSDRLNTEAFF. DNA of the CDR3: TGTGCCAGCAGCGTAGGCCCCTCGGACAGGCTTAACACTGAAGCTTTCTTT. This chain joins TRBV9 and TRBJ1-1; 7 positions agree with TRBD1. Germline lookup yields CDR1 SGDLS and CDR2 YYNGEE. The CDR3 contains 17 residues. Trimming cost V 0 bases and J 2 bases; bases outside gene matches: 10.

This clonotype was observed many times. The rearrangement joins TRBV9 to TRBJ2-2; 9 bases fit TRBD2. Germline lookup yields CDR1 SGDLS and CDR2 YYNGEE. This CDR3 spans 15 amino acids. V lost 0 bases and J lost 4; bases outside the gene matches: 1. DNA for the CDR3: TGTGCCAGCAGCGTAGTTAGCGGGAGCACCGGGGAGCTGTTTTTT. Encoded protein: CASSVVSGSTGELFF. The full variable domain, completed using reference TRBV9 and TRBJ2-2, is DSGVTQTPKHLITATGQRVTLRCSPRSGDLSVYWYQQSLDQGLQFLIQYYNGEERAKGNILERFSAQQFPDLHSELNLSSLELGDSALYFCASSVVSGSTGELFFGEGSRLTVL.

This clonotype was observed many times. This sequence joins TRBV9 and TRBJ2-4; D possibly corresponds to TRBD1 (5 bases). The CDR3 length is 18 residues. CDR1 and CDR2 (germline): SGDLS, YYNGEE. V gave up 2 bases and J gave up 0 bases, with 18 bases separating them. CDR3 sequence (DNA): TGTGCCAGCAGCGTCGGGCAGGGCCTGACTCTAGCCAAAAACATTCAGTACTTC. Translation gives CASSVGQGLTLAKNIQYF.

At least ten counts were recorded for this clonotype. The chain links TRBV9 to TRBJ2-5, with TRBD1 matching 8 bases. Trimming at V came to 2 bases and at J to 4 bases, leaving 16 bases not matched to a gene. The CDR3 covers 18 residues. Germline V CDR1 and CDR2: SGDLS, YYNGEE. In DNA form, the CDR3 reads TGTGCCAGCAGCGTCGACCCTGGACAGGGCGGGTTTGGAGAGACCCAGTACTTC. It is translated as CASSVDPGQGGFGETQYF.

This clonotype is classed as medium-sized. The rearrangement uses TRBV9 and TRBJ1-6; D unclear. With 1 base removed from V and 8 bases from J, the gap between germline ends came to 10 bases. This CDR3 region has 14 residues. Germline CDR1 and CDR2: SGDLS and YYNGEE. The CDR3 nucleotides read TGTGCCAGCAGCGTACATTCGGCGGATTCACCCCTCCACTTT. It is translated as CASSVHSADSPLHF.

This clonotype was detected ten times or more. The chain employs TRBV9 and TRBJ1-1, with D tentatively TRBD1 (6 bases). Looked up from germline, CDR1 is SGDLS and CDR2 is YYNGEE. V was shortened by 0 bases and J by 3 bases, with 6 bases between the two germline ends. CDR3 size: 13 residues. Here the CDR3 reads CASSVGQDTEAFF. Written as DNA, the CDR3 is TGTGCCAGCAGCGTAGGACAGGACACTGAAGCTTTCTTT.

This clonotype was counted at least ten times. The rearrangement joins TRBV9 to TRBJ1-2; no firm D call. The CDR3 loop spans 12 amino acids. V shed 4 bases and J shed 7 bases, with 11 bases lying between them. CDR1 is SGDLS, CDR2 YYNGEE, per germline. The CDR3 DNA follows: TGTGCCAGCAGCATAGGGCCCGGTGGCTACACCTTC. Protein sequence: CASSIGPGGYTF.

This clonotype is judged medium-sized. The chain couples TRBV9 to TRBJ1-2; TRBD1 might be the D (5 bases). CDR3 length equals 15 residues. V was clipped by 3 bases and J by 4 bases, with 16 bases between them. CDR1 is SGDLS and CDR2 is YYNGEE in the germline V gene. CDR3: CASSGGGNPIYGYTF. The CDR3 DNA sequence: TGTGCCAGCAGCGGGGGGGGGAACCCCATCTATGGCTACACCTTC. The full variable domain, completed using reference TRBV9 and TRBJ1-2, is DSGVTQTPKHLITATGQRVTLRCSPRSGDLSVYWYQQSLDQGLQFLIQYYNGEERAKGNILERFSAQQFPDLHSELNLSSLELGDSALYFCASSGGGNPIYGYTFGSGTRLTVV.

This clonotype occurred many times. The gene calls are TRBV9 and TRBJ2-1; D uncertain. The CDR3 sequence is 12 residues long. The V end lost 3 bases, the J end lost 10 bases, and 11 bases lay between the germline ends. Per germline, CDR1 SGDLS and CDR2 YYNGEE. The CDR3 here is CASSARAGEQFF. CDR3 DNA: TGTGCCAGCAGCGCCCGGGCCGGAGAGCAGTTCTTC.

This clonotype was seen ten or more times. The V call is TRBV9, the J call TRBJ2-2, with unresolved D. The CDR3 has 15 amino acids. Trimming stripped 0 bases from V and 4 bases from J, with 10 bases between. Germline V gene data show CDR1 as SGDLS and CDR2 as YYNGEE. The CDR3 DNA sequence: TGTGCCAGCAGCGTAGCGGCTAGTGGCACCGGGGAGCTGTTTTTT. Protein: CASSVAASGTGELFF.

This clonotype was picked up many times. The V and J genes are TRBV9 and TRBJ2-1; D is uncertain. CDR1 and CDR2 from the germline V gene are SGDLS and YYNGEE. The CDR3 contains 13 residues. V lost 0 bases and J lost 9, with 10 bases in between. The CDR3 reads CASSVEPWREQFF. CDR3 coding DNA: TGTGCCAGCAGCGTAGAGCCTTGGCGTGAGCAGTTCTTC.

This clonotype occurred many times. The chain uses TRBV9 and TRBJ2-2; no firm D call. CDR1 and CDR2 from the germline V gene are SGDLS and YYNGEE. CDR3 size: 16 residues. Trimming took 1 base from V and 2 from J, leaving 12 bases between them. CDR3 in amino acids: CASSVSFGGNTGELFF. The CDR3 DNA is TGTGCCAGCAGCGTAAGTTTCGGCGGAAACACCGGGGAGCTGTTTTTT. The entire variable domain, with the rest obtained from reference TRBV9 and TRBJ2-2, is as follows: DSGVTQTPKHLITATGQRVTLRCSPRSGDLSVYWYQQSLDQGLQFLIQYYNGEERAKGNILERFSAQQFPDLHSELNLSSLELGDSALYFCASSVSFGGNTGELFFGEGSRLTVL.

This clonotype occurred many times. The chain carries TRBV9 and TRBJ2-2; 8 bases agree with TRBD2. This CDR3 region has 16 residues. Germline V gene lookup returns CDR1 SGDLS and CDR2 YYNGEE. Trimming removed 4 bases from V and 0 bases from J; junction bases left unmatched: 5. The CDR3 loop reads CASSSGGTPNTGELFF. For the CDR3, the DNA is TGTGCCAGCAGCTCGGGGGGGACTCCGAACACCGGGGAGCTGTTTTTT.

This clonotype came up many times. The chain has TRBV9 and TRBJ2-3; 15 nucleotides match TRBD2. In germline, CDR1 is SGDLS, CDR2 YYNGEE. There are 19 residues in the CDR3. The V gene end was trimmed by 2 bases and the J gene end by 5 bases; junction bases not matched to a gene: 12. In DNA, the CDR3 is TGTGCCAGCAGCGTCAGCGGACGGACTAGCGGGGGGGCACTAGATACGCAGTATTTT. It is translated as CASSVSGRTSGGALDTQYF.

This clonotype was observed many times. The CDR3 loop is CASSVATGSGELFF. CDR3 bases: TGTGCCAGCAGCGTAGCTACGGGGTCCGGGGAGCTGTTTTTT. This rearrangement joins TRBV9 to TRBJ2-2; D may be TRBD2 (5 bases). V gave up 0 bases and J gave up 6 bases, with 9 bases separating them. Germline assignment: CDR1 SGDLS and CDR2 YYNGEE. The CDR3 is made up of 14 amino acids.

The chain joins TRBV9 to TRBJ2-1, with 10 bases lining up with TRBD2. The CDR3 runs to 15 residues. The germline V gene has CDR1 SGDLS and CDR2 YYNGEE. Trimming removed 6 bases from V and 3 bases from J; junction bases left unmatched: 6. The CDR3 bases are TGTGCCAGCACCCGGACTAGCGGCAACTACAATGAGCAGTTCTTC. Protein product: CASTRTSGNYNEQFF.

There are many counts of this clonotype. V gene TRBV9 combines with J gene TRBJ2-3; 11 nucleotides line up with TRBD2. Germline CDR1 reads SGDLS; CDR2 reads YYNGEE. The J segment lost 5 bases and the V segment lost 1 base, leaving 6 bases of the junction unmatched. CDR3 size: 16 residues. CDR3 region: CASSVSLAGVIDTQYF. CDR3 nucleotides: TGTGCCAGCAGCGTATCACTAGCGGGAGTAATAGATACGCAGTATTTT.

This clonotype was counted ten times or more. V is TRBV9 and J is TRBJ2-3; D not resolved. There are 15 residues in the CDR3. Germline assignment: CDR1 SGDLS and CDR2 YYNGEE. Trimming stripped 0 bases from V and 6 bases from J, with 14 bases between. CDR3 in amino acids: CASSVDDPSRDTQYF. The CDR3, as DNA: TGTGCCAGCAGCGTAGATGATCCCTCGCGCGATACGCAGTATTTT.

By proportion, this clonotype is medium-sized. The V call is TRBV29-1, the J call TRBJ2-7; the D gene is possibly TRBD2 (5 bases). The CDR3 is made up of 13 amino acids. The V end was cut by 2 bases, the J end by 6 bases, with 14 bases between. Germline V gives CDR1 SQVTM, CDR2 ANQGSEA. The CDR3 loop is CSVETSRRPEQYV. CDR3 sequence (DNA): TGCAGCGTTGAAACTTCTAGGAGGCCCGAGCAGTACGTC.

This clonotype has at least ten counts. This chain uses TRBV9 with TRBJ2-1; possible D gene TRBD2, 7 bases. CDR1 SGDLS and CDR2 YYNGEE come from the germline V gene. This CDR3 has 15 amino acids. V was trimmed by 6 bases and J by 5 bases, leaving 18 bases between them. The CDR3 DNA sequence: TGTGCCAGCACGTCAGGAGGGGGGGAACACAATGAGCAGTTCTTC. It yields the protein CASTSGGGEHNEQFF.